This T cell receptor (beta chain) originates from a study of blood T cell repertoires in COVID-19. Study overall: Acute and convalescent COVID-19 samples came from the United States, Italy and Spain. PBMCs, B-cell-depleted T cells, or T cells were the source of the cDNA or gDNA that made up the material.

Per the study methods: Reference gene primer amplification gave estimated nucleated cell counts. Assay: immunoSEQ multiplex PCR; the TCRdb copy retains only in-frame clones and omits some. The V and J calls and the clone size are those of that table, but D and trimming were determined from the DNA. The sample records around 170,000 clones, about nine tenths being singletons. The CDR3 runs to 14 residues. Germline CDR1 is SGHTA and CDR2 is FQGNSA. V lost 4 bases to trimming and J lost 0 bases; unmatched junction nucleotides: 1. This sequence was found in a man between 60 and 75 years old with acute or convalescent COVID-19. Specimen: peripheral blood. The V and J genes are TRBV7-2 and TRBJ1-1; 8 bases fit TRBD1. Here the CDR3 reads CASSSGGMNTEAFF. CDR3 bases: TGTGCCAGCAGCTCAGGGGGCATGAACACTGAAGCTTTCTTT.